Each of the 27 T cell receptor beta chains below was sequenced from the same sample in a study of T cells in Graves' hyperthyroidism and ophthalmopathy (dated by TCRdb to the late 2010s). The receptor library was made with multiplex PCR. Data came from an Illumina HiSeq 2000. Amplification of TCR beta CDR3 regions was carried out from RNA transcripts. The TCR CDR3 was subjected to a first round of RT-PCR using the HTBI primer set and the Qiagen OneStep RT-PCR kit. Using fastp trimming at Q25 and MiXCR clonotype assembly, TCRdb reanalyzed the public sequencing data and kept in-frame beta chains. Rows are unified per CDR3 protein, each entry keeping the most common DNA and genes. The sample includes approximately 400,000 distinct CDR3 sequences, with approximately 15% observed a single time. 11% of the sample belongs to the ten largest clones. Sequencing was performed on blood. These receptors came from a woman in her sixties with Graves' hyperthyroidism.

The V call is TRBV4-1, the J call TRBJ2-1; D gene unclear. Trimming took off 1 base at V and 4 bases at J, with 8 bases between the two ends. The germline V gene encodes CDR1 MGHRA and CDR2 YSYEKL. This CDR3 has 14 amino acids. As DNA, the CDR3 is TGCGCCAGCAGCCAAGTACGGGTTTACAATGAGCAGTTCTTC. This translates into CASSQVRVYNEQFF.

The sample holds many counts of this clonotype. The V and J genes are TRBV12-3 or TRBV12-4 and TRBJ1-1; 8 bases align to TRBD1. The CDR3 covers 16 residues. J gave up 1 base and V 6 bases, and 10 bases lay outside the gene matches. CDR3 in amino acids: CASRSRGRGANTEAFF. The CDR3 DNA reads as TGTGCCAGCAGGAGCAGGGGGCGCGGGGCGAACACTGAAGCTTTCTTT.

This clonotype has more than one count but fewer than ten. This chain uses TRBV5-1 with TRBJ1-1; D perhaps matches TRBD1 (6 bases). Germline V lookup: CDR1 SGHRS, CDR2 YFSETQ. V was pared by 2 bases and J by 1 base, with 9 bases between. This CDR3 has 14 amino acids. CDR3 amino acids: CASSFNRANTEAFF. CDR3 DNA sequence: TGCGCCAGCAGCTTTAACAGGGCGAACACTGAAGCTTTCTTT.

In DNA, the CDR3 is TGTGCCAGCAGCCCCCGGCGGCTAGCGGGAGTTAAAGATACGCAGTATTTT. Translated, it gives CASSPRRLAGVKDTQYF. The chain is built from TRBV7-8 and TRBJ2-3; 10 nucleotides agree with TRBD2. The germline V gene encodes CDR1 SGHVS and CDR2 FQNEAQ. The CDR3 runs 17 residues. Trimming took 5 bases from V and 5 from J; bases not matched to a gene: 13.

With respect to this clonotype: A read error may produce the germline difference seen at one junction end. V gene TRBV12-3 or TRBV12-4 combines with J gene TRBJ2-5; D may be TRBD2 (7 bases). The CDR3 has 15 residues. The CDR3 loop reads CASTLGEGGEVTQHF. In DNA form, the CDR3 reads TGTGCCAGCACCCTTGGAGAGGGGGGGGAGGTGACCCAGCACTTC.

This clonotype was seen repeatedly, ten times or more. V is TRBV11-2 and J is TRBJ1-1; D is unclear. Germline V gene lookup returns CDR1 SGHAT and CDR2 FQNNGV. Trimming removed 0 bases from V and 6 bases from J, with 8 bases in between. The CDR3 is 13 amino acids. Here the CDR3 DNA reads TGTGCCAGCAGCTTAGATCACGGGGCTGAAGCTTTCTTT. Its translation is CASSLDHGAEAFF.

As to this clonotype: A read error may account for a junction end that differs from germline. This chain links TRBV7-2 with TRBJ1-5; D might be TRBD1 (6 bases). This CDR3 comprises 13 residues. Germline V gives CDR1 SGHTA, CDR2 FQGNSA. CDR3 loop: CASGLGGNQPQHF. The CDR3 region has the DNA TGTGCCAGCGGCTTAGGGGGGAATCAGCCCCAGCATTTT.

This clonotype has at least ten counts. V gene TRBV7-9 combines with J gene TRBJ2-7, with 9 positions matching TRBD1. The CDR3 has 14 residues. CDR1 and CDR2 from the germline V gene are SEHNR and FQNEAQ (reference sequence). J lost 6 bases, V lost 2 bases, and 5 bases had no gene match. CDR3 loop: CASSLRGTGTEQYF. As DNA, the CDR3 is TGTGCCAGCAGCTTAAGGGGGACAGGGACCGAGCAGTACTTC.

The sample holds many counts of this clonotype. This sequence joins TRBV5-1 and TRBJ2-1; D gene ambiguous. Germline CDR1 SGHRS, CDR2 YFSETQ. V lost 4 bases, J lost 10 bases, and 9 bases lay in between. The CDR3 loop spans 11 amino acids. This chain's CDR3 is CASSQDGEQFF. The CDR3 DNA sequence: TGCGCCAGCAGCCAGGACGGCGAGCAGTTCTTC.

V is TRBV7-9 and J is TRBJ2-7; 9 nucleotides agree with TRBD1. The CDR3 consists of 23 residues. Germline assignment: CDR1 SEHNR and CDR2 FQNEAQ (reference sequence). J was trimmed by 6 bases and V by 4 bases; bases with no gene match: 34. CDR3 coding DNA: TGTGCCAGCAGCTCAACCGGGACAGGGAGCTTAAGTGGATCCCGGGAGTTTTCGTCCGAGCAGTACTTC. Translation gives CASSSTGTGSLSGSREFSSEQYF.

V gene TRBV29-1 combines with J gene TRBJ2-3; 12 bases are shared with TRBD2. The germline CDR1 and CDR2 sequences are SQVTM and ANQGSEA. V lost 8 bases to trimming and J lost 3 bases; unmatched junction nucleotides: 6. This CDR3 spans 14 amino acids. The CDR3 DNA sequence: TGCAGCATTAGGACTAGCGGGATAACAGATACGCAGTATTTT. Protein sequence: CSIRTSGITDTQYF.

This clonotype was seen repeatedly, ten times or more. J is TRBJ2-5 and V is TRBV18, with 7 bases that match TRBD1. With V trimmed by 3 bases and J by 4 bases, 5 bases remained unmatched. The length of the CDR3 is 14 residues. CDR1 is KGHSH, CDR2 LQKENI, per germline. The CDR3 sequence: CASSPTRQGETQYF. In nucleotides, the CDR3 is TGTGCCAGCTCACCCACAAGACAGGGAGAGACCCAGTACTTC.

This clonotype was seen many times. The chain employs TRBV3-1 and TRBJ2-7; TRBD2 aligns across 10 bases. J lost 2 bases, V lost 4 bases, and 5 bases had no gene match. The CDR3 consists of 15 residues. CDR1 LGHDT and CDR2 YNNKEL come from the germline V gene (reference sequence). The CDR3 reads CASSRGLAATYEQYF. Here the CDR3 DNA reads TGTGCCAGCAGCCGCGGACTAGCGGCAACCTACGAGCAGTACTTC.

This clonotype was picked up a small number of times. This chain connects TRBV5-1 to TRBJ2-5; 7 nucleotides agree with TRBD2. The CDR3 runs to 15 residues. Per the germline V gene, CDR1 is SGHRS and CDR2 is YFSETQ. V dropped 9 bases and J dropped 1; count of bases not matched to a gene: 12. The CDR3 DNA follows: TGCGCCACCACGTCGGGCGGGAGCCCCCAAGAGACCCAGTACTTC. Its translation is CATTSGGSPQETQYF.

This clonotype was found many times. The chain links TRBV20-1 to TRBJ2-5; tentatively, D is TRBD1 (5 bases). Trimming removed 3 bases from V and 2 bases from J, with 10 bases in between. The germline CDR1 and CDR2 sequences are DFQATT and SNEGSKA (reference sequence). The CDR3 is 13 residues long. The CDR3 coding sequence is TGCAGTGCTAGGGGGCCTCCGCAAGAGACCCAGTACTTC. It is translated as CSARGPPQETQYF.

This clonotype was seen more than once but under ten times. The chain recombines TRBV27 with TRBJ2-1; 7 nucleotides agree with TRBD2. Unmatched junction bases numbered 7, after V lost 2 bases and J lost 6 bases. CDR3 size: 15 residues. Germline loops: CDR1 MNHEY, CDR2 SMNVEV (reference sequence). This CDR3 is CASSLRLAAFNEQFF. CDR3 nucleotides: TGTGCCAGCAGTTTAAGGCTAGCGGCCTTCAATGAGCAGTTCTTC.

The chain joins TRBV27 to TRBJ2-7, with 8 bases that match TRBD2. CDR1 is MNHEY, CDR2 SMNVEV, per germline (reference sequence). The length of the CDR3 is 15 residues. Trimming removed 5 bases from V and 2 bases from J; junction bases left unmatched: 8. CDR3 region: CASSVKLAVTYEQYF. DNA of the CDR3: TGTGCCAGCAGTGTAAAACTAGCGGTAACCTACGAGCAGTACTTC.

In this sample, this clonotype turned up many times. Its ends do not fully match the called genes, so a read error is possible. The V gene is TRBV4-2, the J gene TRBJ2-3; the D call may be TRBD1 or TRBD2 (5 bases each). The CDR3 consists of 14 residues. In germline, CDR1 is LGHNA, CDR2 YNFKEQ. CDR3 region: CASSQESGADTQYF. CDR3 DNA sequence: TGTGCCAGCAGCCAAGAGTCCGGGGCAGACACGCAGTATTTT.

This clonotype was observed a few times. A much larger clone lies a single base off, so this may be a read error. The genes are TRBV11-2 and TRBJ1-2, with a weak D call TRBD1 (5 bases). Germline CDR1 and CDR2: SGHAT and FQNNGV. This CDR3 comprises 18 residues. The germline V and J ends were trimmed by 4 bases and 12 bases, with 33 bases remaining between them. The CDR3 coding sequence is TGTGCCAGCAGCTCCGGAACCCGTATGACAGTTCCCCATTCCGGCCACACCTTC. Encoded protein: CASSSGTRMTVPHSGHTF.

This clonotype has ten or more counts. This chain connects TRBV20-1 to TRBJ2-1, with TRBD2 matching over 8 bases. Germline lookup yields CDR1 DFQATT and CDR2 SNEGSKA (reference sequence). V lost 5 bases, J lost 6 bases, and 6 bases stayed unmatched. The CDR3 has 13 amino acids. The CDR3 loop is CSAFTTSGNEQFF. The CDR3 DNA reads TGCAGTGCTTTTACCACTAGCGGCAATGAGCAGTTCTTC.

The sample holds a few counts of this clonotype. This chain connects TRBV20-1 to TRBJ2-4, with D possibly TRBD2 on 5 matching bases. The CDR3 spans 13 residues. Germline lookup yields CDR1 DFQATT and CDR2 SNEGSKA (reference sequence). The V and J ends lost 2 bases and 11 bases respectively, with 16 bases between them. DNA of the CDR3: TGCAGTGCTAGACCCGTGGAGGACGTCTTTCAGTACTTC. Its translation is CSARPVEDVFQYF.

The table lists this clonotype with many counts. DNA for the CDR3: TGTGCCAGCAGCTTTGGGACAGGGGGTTATGGCTACACCTTC. This codes for CASSFGTGGYGYTF. V is TRBV11-1 and J is TRBJ1-2, with 11 bases fitting TRBD1. Germline V gene sequence: CDR1 SGHAT, CDR2 FQDESV (reference sequence). J gave up 5 bases and V 3 bases, and 2 bases lay outside the gene matches. This CDR3 has 14 amino acids.

This clonotype was seen at least ten times. This rearrangement joins TRBV15 to TRBJ2-7; D is uncertain. Germline V CDR1 and CDR2: LNHNV, YYDKDF (reference sequence). The CDR3 length is 13 residues. Trimming removed 0 bases from V and 2 bases from J, with 5 bases in between. The CDR3 DNA reads as TGTGCCACCAGCAGAGATCGGACCTACGAGCAGTACTTC. Translation: CATSRDRTYEQYF.

This clonotype occurred many times. The chain is built from TRBV27 and TRBJ2-5; D tentatively reads TRBD1 or TRBD2 (6 bases each). V was trimmed by 1 base and J by 6 bases, leaving 18 bases between them. The length of the CDR3 is 16 residues. Germline V gene data show CDR1 as MNHEY and CDR2 as SMNVEV (reference sequence). As DNA, the CDR3 is TGTGCCAGCAGTTTATACCCGGGGGCTAGTGAGAAGACCCAGTACTTC. Translated: CASSLYPGASEKTQYF.

This clonotype was seen many times. The J gene is TRBJ2-1, the V gene TRBV30, with TRBD2 identical over 9 bases. The J segment lost 6 bases and the V segment lost 2 bases, leaving 5 bases of the junction unmatched. This CDR3 spans 14 amino acids. Germline V gene sequence: CDR1 GTSNPN, CDR2 SVGIG (reference sequence). CDR3 nucleotides: TGTGCCTGGAGTCCAGGCGGGAGGGGCAATGAGCAGTTCTTC. Its translation is CAWSPGGRGNEQFF.

The chain carries TRBV6-1 and TRBJ2-4; tentative D call: TRBD2 (5 bases). Trimming cost V 1 base and J 0 bases, with 10 bases left between them. This CDR3 region has 16 residues. CDR1 and CDR2 (germline): MNHNS, SASEGT. CDR3 protein: CASSEELGLAKNIQYF. The CDR3 region has the DNA TGTGCCAGCAGTGAAGAGCTAGGACTAGCCAAAAACATTCAGTACTTC.

The chain uses TRBV20-1 and TRBJ2-7; no definite D call. Germline V gene lookup returns CDR1 DFQATT and CDR2 SNEGSKA (reference sequence). The CDR3 runs to 13 residues. Trimming left V 7 bases short and J 5 bases short, with 18 bases between. CDR3 in DNA: TGCAGTGGCACTCAGTCTACTAAGGACGAGCAGTACTTC. Its translation is CSGTQSTKDEQYF.